This T cell receptor (beta chain) was observed in a study of PD-L1 blockade in urothelial cancer (dated by TCRdb to the late 2010s). Concerning the study at large: All patients started therapy around 2014 and received atezolizumab 1,200 mg intravenously every 3 weeks. About 85% of the 29 patients were identified as males with urothelial cancer of bladder origin, and a prior smoking history was reported by 18 of 29 patients. Patients had an ECOG performance status of 0 or 1 and had received between 0 and 3 prior chemotherapy regimens. Blood samples were analyzed at 3 weeks after treatment start (second dose) and at 6 weeks after treatment start. Blood samples yielded a median of around 130,000 T cells and approximately 83,000 unique TCRs, with median clonality around 0.083. An exploratory multi-omic analysis was conducted of the somatic, immune and clinical correlates of response to PD-L1 blockade with atezolizumab in urothelial cancer. Pretreatment tumor samples, along with matched peripheral blood serially collected before and after atezolizumab treatment, were subjected to TCR sequencing. Progression-free survival longer than 6 months counted as durable clinical benefit, and TCR features were additionally tested against both progression-free and overall survival. Whole exome sequencing and RNA sequencing of pretreatment tumors were performed alongside TCR sequencing in the same patients. Eight to ten patients achieved durable clinical benefit and roughly 20 did not. Pretreatment blood TCR-seq was available for nearly 30 patients, at least one posttreatment blood collection was obtained for around 24 patients, and tumor TCR-seq was available for around 24 patients.

This clone appeared a few times. What this receptor recognizes is not known. No base qualities exist here, and no much larger clone lies one base off it. The investigation overall reported the following: Because the sample size was small (n ≈ 30) and many of the analyses were exploratory, the results are meant to be hypothesis-generating. Greater expansion of tumor-associated TCR clones in peripheral blood 3 weeks after the start of treatment was observed in patients with durable benefit (n of about 20, p = 0.022). A pretreatment peripheral blood TCR clonality below the median was linked to improved progression-free and overall survival.

Each PCR received spiked-in synthetic TCR analog templates so that absolute template abundance could be estimated from read counts. TCRbeta CDR3 regions were amplified from genomic DNA with bias-controlled V and J gene primers using the immunoSEQ assay. Sequencing of rearranged TCRbeta segments was performed at approximately 20X coverage. Concerning the study's data processing: Clustering was used to correct sequencing errors, and CDR3s were annotated against IMGT to assign V, D and J genes. Downstream analyses used only productive TCRbeta rearrangements and left out out-of-frame or stop-codon sequences. Clonality was calculated as one minus the Shannon entropy normalized by the log of the number of unique productive sequences. Fisher's exact test with Benjamini-Hochberg correction, at a threshold of adjusted p below 0.01, was used to find clones that differed between time points or between blood and tumor. TCRdb re-hosts the immuneACCESS table, in-frame sequences only. Its copies lack some clones; in the studies checked, an unresolved V gene accounts for under half of them, and the cause for the rest is not known. That table furnishes V, J and clone size, whereas the DNA furnished D and trimming. Here the sample has 15,000 to 20,000 clones; around four fifths occur a single time. The top ten clonotypes cover 1.7% of the sample.

Read against the paper, the sample's time point label means: peripheral blood 6 weeks after treatment start. A cohort of 25 to 30 patients with locally advanced or metastatic urothelial carcinoma, treated at Memorial Sloan Kettering on a trial protocol, was included. Peripheral blood mononuclear cells were collected from each patient pretreatment and during treatment, giving between 1 and 8 total time points per patient. The Qiagen DNeasy Blood extraction kit was used to purify genomic DNA from total PBMCs and tumor samples. PBMCs were collected pretreatment and during treatment, and were isolated and stored as previously described. V drops 3 bases and J drops 8 bases, leaving 13 bases in between. From its cysteine to its phenylalanine, the CDR3 spans 13 amino acids. The kept DNA is CDR3 alone, 39 bases in frame from the first base. The germline V gene sets CDR1 to SGHTA and CDR2 to FQGNSA.

In this chain, TRBV7-2 is recombined with TRBJ1-2; TRBD1 is a possible D gene, resting on 6 matching bases. The receptor was isolated from a man in his fifties or sixties with urothelial cancer. The sequences come from PBMCs, collected around atezolizumab (anti-PD-L1) treatment. The bases read TGTGCCAGCAGCTTTGAGACAGGCCAAGGCTACACCTTC. The encoded protein is CASSFETGQGYTF.